This is a list of T cell receptor beta chains from one sample in a study of regulatory and conventional T cells in RAG deficiency. The repertoire was sequenced with immunoSEQ multiplex PCR; TCRdb's copy has only in-frame clones and lacks some. The data contain under 45,000 clones, about 80% of them singletons. These same records also appear under a second study, on regulatory T cells.

Sequenced sample: CD4+ effector T cells sorted from blood. These receptors came from a human donor in good health. The conserved cysteine and the conserved F or W are not part of the CDR3 here. Fields, in order: CDR3 protein, V gene, CDR3 length, D gene, J gene. The D gene is left open where the match is weak.

CDR3: ASSLNQGPPLH
V: TRBV28
length: 11
D: NA
J: TRBJ1-6

CDR3: ASSPPGEKLF
V: TRBV18
length: 10
D: NA
J: TRBJ1-4

CDR3: ASSPTGTGGEKLF
V: TRBV9
length: 13
D: TRBD1
J: TRBJ1-4

CDR3: ATSSPLQGSSTYSNQPQH
V: TRBV15
length: 18
D: NA
J: TRBJ1-5

CDR3: ASSEGGRVGEKLF
V: TRBV2
length: 13
D: NA
J: TRBJ1-4

CDR3: ATGGDTEAF
V: TRBV6-5
length: 9
D: TRBD1
J: TRBJ1-1

CDR3: ASSASSTDTQY
V: TRBV7-3
length: 11
D: NA
J: TRBJ2-3

CDR3: ASSLPLAGVEQY
V: TRBV11-2
length: 12
D: TRBD2
J: TRBJ2-7

CDR3: ASSIRQGGTEAF
V: TRBV19
length: 12
D: TRBD1
J: TRBJ1-1

CDR3: AGNPQGAHTEAF
V: TRBV2
length: 12
D: TRBD1
J: TRBJ1-1

CDR3: SVETGGGDTQY
V: TRBV29-1
length: 11
D: NA
J: TRBJ2-3

CDR3: ASSRPGDRDNYGYT
V: TRBV28
length: 14
D: TRBD1
J: TRBJ1-2

CDR3: ASSLAGSSYEQY
V: TRBV7-2
length: 12
D: NA
J: TRBJ2-7

CDR3: ASSSTGGGETQY
V: TRBV19
length: 12
D: TRBD1
J: TRBJ2-5

CDR3: ASSLDTGQGQPQH
V: TRBV5-1
length: 13
D: NA
J: TRBJ1-5

CDR3: ASKTGWNMNTEAF
V: TRBV6-1
length: 13
D: TRBD1
J: TRBJ1-1

CDR3: ASSERSGGTVSPLH
V: TRBV2
length: 14
D: NA
J: TRBJ1-6

CDR3: ASSMRPGGGTGELF
V: TRBV19
length: 14
D: NA
J: TRBJ2-2

CDR3: ASSSRQGSDTQY
V: TRBV7-9
length: 12
D: TRBD1
J: TRBJ2-3

CDR3: ASSMWRVNLNEQF
V: TRBV19
length: 13
D: NA
J: TRBJ2-1

CDR3: ASSFLSTDTQY
V: TRBV7-9
length: 11
D: NA
J: TRBJ2-3

CDR3: ASSPGQGIAEQY
V: TRBV5-1
length: 12
D: TRBD1
J: TRBJ2-7

CDR3: ASSSRALAGARAVELF
V: TRBV7-2
length: 16
D: TRBD2
J: TRBJ2-2

CDR3: ASRPSDSFLYEQY
V: TRBV7-2
length: 13
D: NA
J: TRBJ2-7

CDR3: ASSYRRNTEAF
V: TRBV7-3
length: 11
D: NA
J: TRBJ1-1

CDR3: ASSLNNSPLH
V: TRBV7-3
length: 10
D: NA
J: TRBJ1-6

CDR3: ASSGWTDKETQY
V: TRBV6-1
length: 12
D: NA
J: TRBJ2-5

CDR3: ASSYWRQGAEAF
V: TRBV6-5
length: 12
D: NA
J: TRBJ1-1

CDR3: ASSFSGISTAIRRANVLT
V: TRBV5-4
length: 18
D: NA
J: TRBJ2-6

CDR3: ASSQDTPGQGWETYEQY
V: TRBV4-1
length: 17
D: TRBD1
J: TRBJ2-7

CDR3: ASSPDTGELF
V: TRBV27
length: 10
D: NA
J: TRBJ2-2

CDR3: ASSLEGTGELF
V: TRBV5-4
length: 11
D: NA
J: TRBJ2-2

CDR3: ASSEGNSFSGYT
V: TRBV6-1
length: 12
D: NA
J: TRBJ1-2

CDR3: ASSPTTGELF
V: TRBV5-4
length: 10
D: NA
J: TRBJ2-2

CDR3: ASSLMTADTQY
V: TRBV7-3
length: 11
D: NA
J: TRBJ2-3

CDR3: ASSLNRAAGGYT
V: TRBV11-2
length: 12
D: NA
J: TRBJ1-2

CDR3: ASKIRTSGGANEQF
V: TRBV28
length: 14
D: TRBD2
J: TRBJ2-1

CDR3: ASSLEGRMNTEAF
V: TRBV7-8
length: 13
D: NA
J: TRBJ1-1

CDR3: ISGANSPLH
V: TRBV20-1
length: 9
D: NA
J: TRBJ1-6

CDR3: SVGLGGNQPQH
V: TRBV29-1
length: 11
D: NA
J: TRBJ1-5